The 3 T cell receptor beta chains in this list originate from one sample, sequenced in a study of blood T cell repertoires in COVID-19 (dated by TCRdb to 2018 to 2021). The method was the immunoSEQ multiplex PCR assay. TCRdb re-hosts the immuneACCESS table, in-frame sequences only. Its copies lack some clones; in the studies checked, an unresolved V gene accounts for under half of them, and the cause for the rest is not known. The sample has 250,000 or so clones on record, around 90% of them singletons. The ten top clones hold about 0.8% of the sample. The sequencing input was peripheral blood. The source of these receptors is a man aged 25 to 40 with COVID-19, enrolled during active disease.

The chain carries TRBV7-9 and TRBJ1-3; D unresolved. Germline assignment: CDR1 SEHNR and CDR2 FQNEAQ (reference sequence). With 8 bases removed from V and 0 bases from J, the gap between germline ends came to 20 bases. The CDR3 sequence is 17 residues long. CDR3 loop: CASSRRRRPSSGNTIYF. The CDR3 bases are TGTGCCAGCTCCAGGAGACGGAGGCCGAGCTCTGGAAACACCATATATTTT.

The V and J genes are TRBV2 and TRBJ2-5; TRBD1 matches at 7 bases. V shed 4 bases and J 4 bases; nucleotides not matched to a gene: 9. The CDR3 extends over 15 amino acids. Germline V gene lookup returns CDR1 SNHLY and CDR2 FYNNEI. The CDR3 spells CASSVGDRASETQYF. CDR3 coding DNA: TGTGCCAGCAGTGTTGGAGACAGGGCCTCAGAGACCCAGTACTTC. Variable domain in full (rest from reference TRBV2 and TRBJ2-5): EPEVTQTPSHQVTQMGQEVILRCVPISNHLYFYWYRQILGQKVEFLVSFYNNEISEKSEIFDDQFSVERPDGSNFTLKIRSTKLEDSAMYFCASSVGDRASETQYFGPGTRLLVL.

The J gene is TRBJ1-1, the V gene TRBV4-1, with D uncertain. V lost 2 bases and J 1 base, leaving 11 bases between the germline ends. CDR1 and CDR2 from the germline V gene are MGHRA and YSYEKL. This CDR3 comprises 15 residues. CDR3 sequence: CASSQWVGENTEAFF. For the CDR3, the DNA is TGCGCCAGCAGCCAATGGGTCGGAGAGAACACTGAAGCTTTCTTT.